This T cell receptor (beta chain) was recovered during a study of cytomegalovirus exposure and HLA in healthy donors. The V end lost 1 base, the J end lost 0 bases, and 10 bases lay between the germline ends. Per germline, CDR1 SNHLY and CDR2 FYNNEI. The CDR3 is made up of 16 amino acids. Study results and limitations: Cytomegalovirus-associated TCR beta chains were listed, numbering 150 to 200. Later analysis associated a missense DCLRE1C variant with TCR beta V- and J-gene trimming. Later work associated roughly 15,000 TCR beta sequences with HLA alleles at 0.05 false discovery rate. Through in vitro validation, three CMV-associated chains were shown to be specific for CMV antigens.

This clone was seen a single time. Antigen specificity is unknown. Primers for the PCR totalled 60 Vbeta and 13 Jbeta. Generated by immunoSEQ multiplex PCR, the TCRdb table keeps only in-frame clones and is missing some. The table records 85,000 to 130,000 clones, around 80% of them present only once. The source material was PBMCs. This sequence joins TRBV2 and TRBJ2-4; D uncertain. The clonotype was recovered from a middle-aged man in good health and CMV-seronegative. The CDR3 nucleotides are TGTGCCAGCAGTGAAGGAGAGCTACTAGCCAAAAACATTCAGTACTTC. Translated: CASSEGELLAKNIQYF.